This TCR beta chain emerged from a study of T cell responses to AZD1222 COVID-19 vaccine. Between the trimmed V and J ends, which lost 1 base and 4 bases, there was a span of 4 bases. This CDR3 comprises 12 residues. Germline V gives CDR1 LGHDT, CDR2 YNNKEL (reference sequence). A word on this clone: Distinct nucleotide sequences in the sample also encode this CDR3.

Sequenced by immunoSEQ multiplex PCR; TCRdb stores in-frame clones only, minus some. The sample lists 150,000 to 200,000 clones, 92% occurring once. The chain carries TRBV3-1 (or the pseudogene TRBV3-2) and TRBJ1-2, with D uncertain. The TCR originated in an adult who received the AZD1222 COVID-19 vaccine. The material was peripheral blood, obtained 28 days after the second AZD1222 dose. CDR3 DNA: TGTGCCAGCAGCCAAGGAGGCTATGGCTACACCTTC. This sequence encodes CASSQGGYGYTF.